The 23 T cell receptor beta chains presented below share a single source sample, sequenced in a study of post-analysis software for immune sequencing data. The study's findings and limits: Comparison of patients with controls showed 4 to 6 TRBV segments more frequent in patients, TRBV5-6, TRBV5-1 and TRBV20-1 among them.

TCR beta libraries were prepared from cDNA with unique molecular identifiers. TCRdb itself ran the PCR reads through MiXCR, one entry per CDR3 protein. This sample has about 760,000 distinct CDR3 sequences, with roughly 30% found just once. Their antigens are not known. The sequencing sample was made of blood. The source is a girl between 10 and 17 years old with multiple sclerosis.

Turning to this clonotype: The junction differs from germline at one of its ends, possibly a read error. The chain employs TRBV7-2 and TRBJ1-4; tentative D call: TRBD1 (6 bases). The V gene's germline CDR1 is SGHTA and CDR2 FQGNSA. The CDR3 is made up of 18 amino acids. The CDR3 sequence is CASSLKVWGGPTNEKRFF. The CDR3 DNA sequence: TGTGCCAGCAGCTTAAAGGTCTGGGGGGGCCCAACTAATGAAAAACGGTTTTTT.

A word on this clonotype: Since a much larger clone is just one base distant, this may be a read error. The rearrangement joins TRBV20-1 to TRBJ2-1; possible D gene TRBD1, 6 bases. The germline V gene encodes CDR1 DFQATT and CDR2 SNEGSKA (reference sequence). The CDR3 is 12 residues long. V lost 6 bases and J 6 bases, leaving 12 bases between the germline ends. CDR3 residues: CSADTGSNEQFF. Written as DNA, the CDR3 is TGCAGTGCGGACACAGGGAGCAATGAGCAGTTCTTC.

The chain has TRBV27 and TRBJ1-5; D is uncertain. Per the germline V gene, CDR1 is MNHEY and CDR2 is SMNVEV (reference sequence). V lost 6 bases and J 4 bases, leaving 16 bases between the germline ends. The CDR3 has 15 amino acids. The CDR3 sequence is CASSPGGSGNQPQHF. The DNA for the CDR3 is TGTGCCAGCAGCCCGGGCGGGAGTGGGAATCAGCCCCAGCATTTT.

The chain couples TRBV5-1 to TRBJ1-6, with unresolved D. The V gene lost 2 bases and the J gene lost 7 bases, with 7 bases spanning the gap. The CDR3 has 13 amino acids. Germline V gene sequence: CDR1 SGHRS, CDR2 YFSETQ. The CDR3 nucleotides are TGCGCCAGCAGCTTCAAGGGAAATTCACCCCTCCACTTT. Protein product: CASSFKGNSPLHF.

The V call is TRBV6-2 or TRBV6-3, the J call TRBJ1-1, with D perhaps matching TRBD1 (5 bases). CDR1 and CDR2 (germline): MNHEY, SVGEGT. The V gene lost 8 bases and the J gene lost 9 bases, with 10 bases spanning the gap. The CDR3 loop spans 10 amino acids. The CDR3 DNA reads TGTGCCAGCGGCGGGGCCCAAGCTTTCTTT. Translating gives CASGGAQAFF.

On this clonotype itself: Likely a read error: the CDR3 ends without its conserved phenylalanine or tryptophan. The chain combines TRBV29-1 with TRBJ1-2; D is unresolved. V was pared by 5 bases and J by 5 bases, with 18 bases between. This CDR3 region has 14 residues. Germline V gene data show CDR1 as SQVTM and CDR2 as ANQGSEA. CDR3 amino acids: CSVCIPDLTYGYTL. CDR3 DNA: TGCAGCGTTTGTATCCCGGACTTAACTTATGGCTACACCTTA.

The rearrangement uses TRBV10-3 and TRBJ2-2; TRBD1 might be the D (5 bases). Trimming stripped 0 bases from V and 2 bases from J, with 10 bases between. Germline assignment: CDR1 ENHRY and CDR2 SYGVKD. This CDR3 has 16 residues. The chain's CDR3 is CAISESGRTNTGELFF. In DNA, the CDR3 is TGTGCCATCAGTGAGTCGGGCCGGACAAACACCGGGGAGCTGTTTTTT.

This clonotype was seen ten or more times. The CDR3 protein is CASSLLAGGPYEQFF. CDR3 nucleotide sequence: TGTGCCAGCAGTCTACTAGCGGGAGGGCCCTATGAGCAGTTCTTC. The chain couples TRBV27 to TRBJ2-1; 13 bases agree with TRBD2. The CDR3 has 15 amino acids. V was clipped by 5 bases and J by 8 bases; unmatched bases: 6. Germline loops: CDR1 MNHEY, CDR2 SMNVEV (reference sequence).

The chain recombines TRBV6-6 with TRBJ1-6; 10 bases are shared with TRBD1. CDR3 size: 15 residues. Per the germline V gene, CDR1 is MNHNY and CDR2 is SVGAGI (reference sequence). J lost 9 bases, V lost 0 bases, and 2 bases had no gene match. DNA for the CDR3: TGTGCCAGCAGTTACTCCGGGACAGGGGTTTCACCCCTCCACTTT. The encoded protein is CASSYSGTGVSPLHF.

The gene calls are TRBV20-1 and TRBJ1-2; D perhaps matches TRBD1 (6 bases). In germline, CDR1 is DFQATT, CDR2 SNEGSKA (reference sequence). The CDR3 totals 11 residues. V lost 7 bases and J 8 bases, leaving 14 bases between the germline ends. This chain's CDR3 is CSGSRGDGYTF. The CDR3 bases are TGCAGTGGGTCCAGGGGAGACGGCTACACCTTC.

J is TRBJ2-5 and V is TRBV7-2; D is tentatively TRBD1 or TRBD2 (5 bases each). This CDR3 spans 14 amino acids. Trimming cost V 4 bases and J 11 bases, with 20 bases left between them. Per the germline V gene, CDR1 is SGHTA and CDR2 is FQGNSA. The CDR3 DNA sequence: TGTGCCAGCAGCTCCGGGGACCGTGGGGATGAGCAGTACTTC. Its protein product is CASSSGDRGDEQYF.

A single count supports this clonotype. The genes are TRBV29-1 and TRBJ1-2; the D gene is possibly TRBD1 (6 bases). Germline CDR1 and CDR2: SQVTM and ANQGSEA. The CDR3 covers 15 residues. The V gene lost 3 bases and the J gene lost 4 bases, with 18 bases spanning the gap. The CDR3 spells CSVEMLGQSFYGYTF. CDR3 nucleotide sequence: TGCAGCGTTGAGATGCTAGGACAGAGCTTCTATGGCTACACCTTC.

V and J are TRBV4-3 and TRBJ1-5; tentatively, D is TRBD1 (5 bases). Germline values: CDR1 LGHNA, CDR2 YSLEER. This CDR3 spans 15 amino acids. Trimming pared 1 base from V and 6 bases from J, leaving 13 bases between. CDR3 DNA: TGCGCCAGCAGCCAAGTAGCCAACGGGGGTCAGCCCCAGCATTTT. This sequence encodes CASSQVANGGQPQHF.

About this clonotype: The junction shows a germline mismatch at one end, possibly a read error. This chain links TRBV28 with TRBJ2-4; D is ambiguous. The DNA end lines up better with TRBJ2-7; the J call may be wrong. This CDR3 is 12 amino acids long. The V gene's germline CDR1 is MDHEN and CDR2 SYDVKM. CDR3 region: CAGSLFGDEQYF. The CDR3 DNA reads TGTGCCGGCAGTTTATTTGGGGACGAGCAGTACTTC.

V usage is TRBV20-1 and J usage is TRBJ2-3; 10 bases fit TRBD2. From germline, CDR1 is DFQATT and CDR2 SNEGSKA (reference sequence). The V gene end was trimmed by 0 bases and the J gene end by 1 base; junction bases not matched to a gene: 4. The CDR3 covers 16 residues. CDR3 residues: CSARDLGTSGTDTQYF. In DNA form, the CDR3 reads TGCAGTGCTAGAGATCTTGGGACTAGCGGCACAGATACGCAGTATTTT.

This clonotype was found a few times. The V and J genes are TRBV27 and TRBJ1-4; D gene ambiguous. Per germline, CDR1 MNHEY and CDR2 SMNVEV (reference sequence). Between the trimmed V and J ends, which lost 0 bases and 10 bases, there was a span of 21 bases. This CDR3 is built from 17 residues. This CDR3 is CASSLSSGRQVSSKLFF. Here the CDR3 DNA reads TGTGCCAGCAGTTTATCGTCCGGCAGGCAGGTTTCCTCAAAACTGTTTTTT.

This clonotype was counted only a few times. The CDR3 spells CSARGGGESAYEQYF. The CDR3 nucleotides read TGCAGTGCTAGAGGGGGCGGAGAGAGCGCCTACGAGCAGTACTTC. The chain combines TRBV20-1 with TRBJ2-7, with a possible D match to TRBD1 (5 bases). The CDR3 runs to 15 residues. V was cut by 1 base and J by 2 bases, with 15 bases left in between. Germline V CDR1 and CDR2: DFQATT, SNEGSKA (reference sequence).

This clonotype was picked up a small number of times. The rearrangement links TRBV7-9 to TRBJ1-1; D might be TRBD1 (5 bases). In germline, CDR1 is SEHNR, CDR2 FQNEAQ (reference sequence). V lost 2 bases and J lost 8, with 9 bases in between. The CDR3 runs to 12 residues. The CDR3 DNA reads TGTGCCAGCAGCTTAACCAGGGACGAAGCTTTCTTT. It translates to CASSLTRDEAFF.

V and J are TRBV6-5 and TRBJ2-7; 7 bases map to TRBD2. The CDR3 length is 15 residues. In germline, CDR1 is MNHEY, CDR2 SVGAGI. V trimming: 6 bases; J trimming: 3 bases; junction bases outside the gene matches: 11. This chain's CDR3 is CASSSREAGSYEQYF. CDR3 nucleotides: TGTGCCAGCAGCTCACGGGAGGCCGGGAGCTACGAGCAGTACTTC.

The chain is built from TRBV18 and TRBJ2-7, with D possibly matching TRBD1 (6 bases). The CDR3 covers 17 residues. Germline CDR1 and CDR2: KGHSH and LQKENI. The V and J ends lost 3 bases and 3 bases respectively, with 21 bases between them. CDR3 sequence reads: CASSPQSHGLGGYEQYF. CDR3 in DNA: TGTGCCAGCTCACCCCAATCTCACGGGCTAGGGGGCTACGAGCAGTACTTC.

This rearrangement joins TRBV5-1 to TRBJ2-1; D gene unclear. Trimming cost V 4 bases and J 4 bases, with 9 bases left between them. The CDR3 is made up of 13 amino acids. Germline V gives CDR1 SGHRS, CDR2 YFSETQ. As DNA, the CDR3 is TGCGCCAGCAGCACCGACATATACAATGAGCAGTTCTTC. Protein product: CASSTDIYNEQFF.

This chain joins TRBV6-1 and TRBJ2-5; 7 bases map to TRBD2. Unmatched junction bases numbered 5, after V lost 4 bases and J lost 9 bases. Germline CDR1 reads MNHNS; CDR2 reads SASEGT. This CDR3 region has 12 residues. The CDR3, as DNA: TGTGCCAGCAGTGGGTTTCGGGGGGCCCAGTACTTC. Translated: CASSGFRGAQYF.

This chain uses TRBV20-1 with TRBJ1-2; TRBD1 might be the D (6 bases). Trimming took 3 bases from V and 5 from J, leaving 10 bases between them. The CDR3 has 12 amino acids. CDR1 and CDR2 (germline): DFQATT, SNEGSKA (reference sequence). The CDR3 coding sequence is TGCAGTGCTAGTAACAGGGAATATGGCTACACCTTC. It encodes CSASNREYGYTF.